This T cell receptor beta chain appears in the sequencing data of a study of shared clonotypes between healthy human individuals. The germline V gene has CDR1 SGDLS and CDR2 YYNGEE. This CDR3 is built from 15 residues. Clones were sequenced by immunoSEQ multiplex PCR, and TCRdb holds only the in-frame ones, with some missing. Seen here are approximately 460,000 clones, around 77% observed once, and the top ten hold more than 10%. This clone was picked up a small number of times. The junction departs from germline at one end; a sequencing error may be responsible. Sequences were obtained from PBMCs. The TCR was taken from a woman in her 40s in good health. Some clones in this sample may be carry-over from other donors' samples. The rearrangement links TRBV9 to TRBJ1-5; 10 bases fit TRBD1. In DNA, the CDR3 is TGTGCCAGCAGCGAGACAGGGGGCAACAATCAGCCCCAGCACTTT. It encodes CASSETGGNNQPQHF.